This TCR beta chain was observed in a study of siplizumab effects on memory and regulatory T cells. Study observations and caveats: Proliferating Tregs' suppressive function in siplizumab cultures went unconfirmed. The apparent diversity of naive T cells exceeded that of memory cells, and naive T cells seemed to make a major contribution to the alloresponse. Proliferating CD4+ or CD8+ clones, roughly 80-96% of them, lacked an assignable naive or memory phenotype.

V shed 0 bases and J shed 5 bases, with 14 bases lying between them. The CDR3 extends over 16 amino acids. Per the germline V gene, CDR1 is SGHRS and CDR2 is YFSETQ. Each sample yielded around 9.6 x 10^4 assayed TCR templates. Sequencing used immunoSEQ multiplex PCR; TCRdb keeps in-frame clones, though not all of them. The data show about 100,000 clones, 75% to 95% seen once. To note about this clone: The target antigen is unknown.

The TCR sequence derives from a human donor in good health. Some clones in this sample may be carry-over from other donors' samples. The chain recombines TRBV5-1 with TRBJ2-2; D remains ambiguous. Sequenced input: CD4+ T cells sorted from blood. CDR3 in amino acids: CASSLDSSVTTGELFF. In DNA, the CDR3 is TGCGCCAGCAGCTTGGACAGCTCCGTAACGACCGGGGAGCTGTTTTTT.